These 15 T cell receptor beta chains came from one sample sequenced in a study of response to subunit inactivated influenza vaccine. One entry per CDR3 protein results from TCRdb running MiXCR on the RT-PCR reads. In the table there are 150,000 or so distinct CDR3 sequences, about a tenth of which are singletons. The material was non-naive T cells sorted from PBMCs, obtained 35 to 45 days after vaccination. These receptors all stem from a man in his forties or fifties who received an inactivated influenza vaccine.

This clonotype was detected only a few times. The gene calls are TRBV3-1 and TRBJ2-2; maybe TRBD1 (6 bases). The V and J ends lost 4 bases and 7 bases respectively, with 10 bases between them. The CDR3 is 13 amino acids. CDR1 is LGHDT, CDR2 YNNKEL, per germline (reference sequence). The CDR3 sequence is CASSRTDSGELFF. CDR3 nucleotide sequence: TGTGCCAGCAGCCGAACGGACAGCGGGGAGCTGTTTTTT.

CDR3 sequence: CASSQSPLSNEQFF. The CDR3 DNA follows: TGTGCCAGCAGCCAATCACCCCTTTCCAATGAGCAGTTCTTC. The chain recombines TRBV3-1 with TRBJ2-1; no reliable D call. Germline V CDR1 and CDR2: LGHDT, YNNKEL (reference sequence). This CDR3 spans 14 amino acids. V lost 2 bases to trimming and J lost 6 bases, with 11 bases between them.

In its sample, this clonotype was seen a few times. The chain joins TRBV20-1 to TRBJ2-7, with TRBD2 as a possible D gene (6 bases). CDR3 size: 12 residues. Germline CDR1 is DFQATT and CDR2 is SNEGSKA (reference sequence). The CDR3: CGYRDFSYEQYF. CDR3 DNA sequence: TGCGGTTACCGGGACTTCTCCTACGAGCAGTACTTC.

This clonotype was observed a few times. The chain is built from TRBV7-2 and TRBJ2-5; 7 bases agree with TRBD2. Germline V CDR1 and CDR2: SGHTA, FQGNSA. V shed 5 bases and J 5 bases; nucleotides not matched to a gene: 8. This CDR3 is 14 amino acids long. The CDR3 sequence is CASSRATSDETQYF. Written as DNA, the CDR3 is TGTGCCAGCAGCCGAGCCACTAGCGACGAGACCCAGTACTTC.

This clonotype was seen a handful of times. The chain joins TRBV30 to TRBJ1-3; 9 bases align to TRBD1. Germline-derived CDR1 and CDR2 are GTSNPN and SVGIG (reference sequence). With V trimmed by 4 bases and J by 0 bases, 13 bases remained unmatched. The CDR3 has 18 residues. DNA for the CDR3: TGTGCCTGGAATCGGGACAGGGTCCCACTAATCTCTGGAAACACCATATATTTT. Its translation: CAWNRDRVPLISGNTIYF. Variable domain in full (rest from reference TRBV30 and TRBJ1-3): SQTIHQWPATLVQPVGSPLSLECTVEGTSNPNLYWYRQAAGRGLQLLFYSVGIGQISSEVPQNLSASRPQDRQFILSSKKLLLSDSGFYLCAWNRDRVPLISGNTIYFGEGSWLTVV.

This clonotype was found a few times. The chain uses TRBV9 and TRBJ2-2; TRBD2 agrees at 9 bases. The V segment lost 4 bases and the J segment 5 bases; nucleotides outside the gene matches: 12. Germline CDR1 reads SGDLS; CDR2 reads YYNGEE. The CDR3 extends over 17 amino acids. Here the CDR3 reads CASSPSASGGRTGELFF. The CDR3 DNA sequence: TGTGCCAGCAGCCCGAGCGCCAGCGGGGGGCGGACCGGGGAGCTGTTTTTT.

The table lists this clonotype with a few counts. The chain is built from TRBV5-8 and TRBJ2-3; no clear D gene. CDR3 length: 16 residues. V was pared by 1 base and J by 2 bases, with 14 bases between. Germline CDR1 SGHTS, CDR2 YDEGEE. CDR3 amino acids: CASSLTATIHTDTQYF. DNA for the CDR3: TGTGCCAGCAGCTTGACAGCCACAATCCACACAGATACGCAGTATTTT.

At least ten counts were recorded for this clonotype. The V call is TRBV20-1, the J call TRBJ2-1; TRBD2 agrees at 7 bases. Germline CDR1 and CDR2: DFQATT and SNEGSKA (reference sequence). V lost 0 bases to trimming and J lost 0 bases; unmatched junction nucleotides: 5. The CDR3 contains 16 residues. CDR3 residues: CSAREVGGASYNEQFF. In DNA, the CDR3 is TGCAGTGCTAGAGAGGTGGGAGGGGCCTCCTACAATGAGCAGTTCTTC.

This chain uses TRBV6-5 with TRBJ2-7; 11 bases are a match to TRBD2. Losses at the gene ends were 4 bases for V and 1 base for J; bases not matched to a gene: 12. Germline V gene data show CDR1 as MNHEY and CDR2 as SVGAGI. The CDR3 runs 18 residues. This chain's CDR3 is CASSSGTSGSGKSYEQYF. Written as DNA, the CDR3 is TGTGCCAGCAGTTCAGGGACTAGCGGTAGTGGGAAATCCTACGAGCAGTACTTC.

This clonotype was seen many times. The chain joins TRBV12-3 or TRBV12-4 to TRBJ1-4; 11 positions match TRBD1. V shed 6 bases, J shed 7 bases, and the junction held 4 bases outside the gene matches. The CDR3 contains 14 residues. CDR3 nucleotide sequence: TGTGCCAGCAGCCGCGGACAGGGGGCTGAAAAACTGTTTTTT. This codes for CASSRGQGAEKLFF.

This rearrangement joins TRBV30 to TRBJ2-3; D not resolved. The length of the CDR3 is 13 residues. CDR1 is GTSNPN, CDR2 SVGIG, per germline (reference sequence). V shed 3 bases and J shed 1 base, with 8 bases lying between them. CDR3 coding DNA: TGTGCCTGGAGGAACGTTGGCACAGATACGCAGTATTTT. Translating gives CAWRNVGTDTQYF.

Notes on this clonotype: Germline is not matched at one junction end, which may reflect a read error. The chain couples TRBV11-2 to TRBJ1-2; 8 bases map to TRBD1. There are 15 residues in the CDR3. Germline CDR1 and CDR2: SGHAT and FQNNGV. The CDR3 is CASSLEWTGIYGYTF. DNA for the CDR3: TGTGCCAGCAGCCTAGAATGGACAGGGATTTATGGCTACACCTTC.

This clonotype has only a few counts. This chain links TRBV19 with TRBJ2-1; 8 positions agree with TRBD2. Germline V gives CDR1 LNHDA, CDR2 SQIVND (reference sequence). After removal of 3 bases from V and 9 bases from J, the junction contained 7 bases not matched to a gene. The CDR3 consists of 14 residues. Here the CDR3 reads CASSIRGGQVEQFF. In DNA form, the CDR3 reads TGTGCCAGTAGTATTCGGGGGGGCCAAGTTGAGCAGTTCTTC.

The table lists this clonotype with a few counts. The chain has TRBV3-1 and TRBJ2-5; D is unresolved. The CDR3 contains 15 residues. V was clipped by 1 base and J by 5 bases, with 14 bases between them. Germline-derived CDR1 and CDR2 are LGHDT and YNNKEL (reference sequence). In DNA, the CDR3 is TGTGCCAGCAGCCAAGGGGCTCGACAAGGGGAGACCCAGTACTTC. Translation: CASSQGARQGETQYF.

The sample holds many counts of this clonotype. This chain connects TRBV20-1 to TRBJ1-1, with TRBD1 matching over 7 bases. V was pared by 3 bases and J by 4 bases, with 5 bases of the junction left unmatched. There are 13 residues in the CDR3. Germline V CDR1 and CDR2: DFQATT, SNEGSKA (reference sequence). As DNA, the CDR3 is TGCAGTGCTAGTTGGGACAGACTCACTGAAGCTTTCTTT. This gives the protein CSASWDRLTEAFF.